Listed here are 13 T cell receptor beta chains from one sample, sequenced in a study of CD8+ T cells in alopecia areata. Documented treatment: oral pan-JAK inhibitor, 5-10 mg twice daily. Reverse transcription of extracted RNA yielded cDNA, which provided the sequencing template. Produced via immunoSEQ multiplex PCR; TCRdb's table is partial and in-frame only. The repertoire consists of a few hundred thousand clones, with 35% to 45% occurring once and the leading ten covering roughly 0.45%. The specimen was CD4+ T cells sorted from blood, collected around week 30, from a patient treated with tofacitinib. These TCRs come from a human donor with alopecia areata.

This clone was seen more than once but under ten times. The chain uses TRBV7-3 and TRBJ1-6, with a possible D match to TRBD1 (5 bases). V shed 5 bases and J shed 7 bases, with 15 bases lying between them. Germline V gene lookup returns CDR1 SGHTA and CDR2 FQGTGA. This CDR3 comprises 15 residues. This CDR3 is CASSLLGGANSPLHF. CDR3 nucleotide sequence: TGTGCCAGCAGCCTCCTTGGGGGAGCGAATTCACCCCTCCACTTT.

The V gene is TRBV4-2, the J gene TRBJ2-6; 8 bases map to TRBD1. Losses at the gene ends were 0 bases for V and 2 bases for J; bases not matched to a gene: 12. Per the germline V gene, CDR1 is LGHNA and CDR2 is YNFKEQ. This CDR3 has 20 residues. The CDR3 reads CASSQDMVRQGPAGANVLTF. DNA of the CDR3: TGTGCCAGCAGCCAAGATATGGTGAGACAGGGGCCCGCTGGGGCCAACGTCCTGACTTTC.

This clone occurred a few times. V gene TRBV7-8 combines with J gene TRBJ2-7; 8 bases map to TRBD1. CDR3 length: 13 amino acids. Germline loops: CDR1 SGHVS, CDR2 FQNEAQ. With 5 bases clipped from V and 3 bases from J, the junction kept 3 bases outside the gene matches. CDR3 loop: CASSPGQGYEQYF. The CDR3 region has the DNA TGTGCCAGCAGCCCCGGACAGGGCTACGAGCAGTACTTC.

V is TRBV5-6 and J is TRBJ2-7; D is unclear. The CDR3 spans 12 residues. The germline gives CDR1 SGHDT, CDR2 YYEEEE. Trimming left V 1 base short and J 3 bases short, with 5 bases between. The chain's CDR3 is CASSLTRYEQYF. The DNA for the CDR3 is TGTGCCAGCAGCTTGACCCGCTACGAGCAGTACTTC. Variable domain in full (rest from reference TRBV5-6 and TRBJ2-7): DAGVTQSPTHLIKTRGQQVTLRCSPKSGHDTVSWYQQALGQGPQFIFQYYEEEERQRGNFPDRFSGHQFPNYSSELNVNALLLGDSALYLCASSLTRYEQYFGPGTRLTVT.

The chain couples TRBV23-1 to TRBJ2-7; TRBD2 is a possible D gene (7 bases). TRBV23-1 carries the ORF label, with uncertain function. Trimming pared 0 bases from V and 5 bases from J, leaving 20 bases between. This CDR3 has 17 residues. DNA of the CDR3: TGCGCCAGCAGTCAATCCCCATCCTCCGGGGGGCATCACGAGCAGTACTTC. This gives the protein CASSQSPSSGGHHEQYF.

The chain links TRBV4-1 to TRBJ1-5; D is perhaps TRBD1 (6 bases). This CDR3 comprises 16 residues. Deletions cut 1 base from V and 7 bases from J, with 17 bases between. In germline, CDR1 is MGHRA, CDR2 YSYEKL. The CDR3 spells CASSQAGGLVNQPQHF. The CDR3, as DNA: TGCGCCAGCAGCCAAGCCGGGGGGCTAGTCAACCAGCCCCAGCATTTT.

The chain has TRBV7-9 and TRBJ2-1; no firm D call. This CDR3 contains 13 residues. Per germline, CDR1 SEHNR and CDR2 FQNEAQ (reference sequence). V lost 0 bases and J lost 6, with 6 bases in between. The CDR3: CASSLAESNEQFF. For the CDR3, the DNA is TGTGCCAGCAGCTTAGCGGAGTCCAATGAGCAGTTCTTC. Using reference TRBV7-9 and TRBJ2-1 for the parts outside the CDR3, the full variable domain is DTGVSQNPRHKITKRGQNVTFRCDPISEHNRLYWYRQTLGQGPEFLTYFQNEAQLEKSRLLSDRFSAERPKGSFSTLEIQRTEQGDSAMYLCASSLAESNEQFFGPGTRLTVL.

This chain connects TRBV6-6 to TRBJ1-1; D uncertain. V lost 2 bases and J lost 4, with 11 bases in between. Germline V gene lookup returns CDR1 MNHNY and CDR2 SVGAGI (reference sequence). This CDR3 has 14 amino acids. The CDR3 loop reads CASSYPPTVTEAFF. CDR3 DNA sequence: TGTGCCAGCAGTTACCCCCCTACGGTCACTGAAGCTTTCTTT.

The chain uses TRBV5-8 and TRBJ2-1; 11 nucleotides line up with TRBD2. The CDR3 is made up of 15 amino acids. The V gene's germline CDR1 is SGHTS and CDR2 YDEGEE. V shed 1 base, J shed 8 bases, and the junction held 5 bases outside the gene matches. The CDR3 region has the DNA TGTGCCAGCAGCTTGACTAGCGGGAGTTTCCATGAGCAGTTCTTC. Protein sequence: CASSLTSGSFHEQFF. The whole variable domain, filled in from reference TRBV5-8 and TRBJ2-1, reads EAGVTQSPTHLIKTRGQQATLRCSPISGHTSVYWYQQALGLGLQFLLWYDEGEERNRGNFPPRFSGRQFPNYSSELNVNALELEDSALYLCASSLTSGSFHEQFFGPGTRLTVL.

This chain links TRBV6-5 with TRBJ1-5; D unresolved. Trimming took 10 bases from V and 2 from J, leaving 9 bases between them. This CDR3 spans 12 amino acids. CDR1 is MNHEY, CDR2 SVGAGI, per germline. CDR3 DNA sequence: TGTGCCATCGGGGAGGGCAATCAGCCCCAGCATTTT. Translated: CAIGEGNQPQHF.

This sequence joins TRBV9 and TRBJ1-1; D is unresolved. The CDR3 runs 13 residues. Deletions cut 2 bases from V and 4 bases from J, with 9 bases between. From germline, CDR1 is SGDLS and CDR2 YYNGEE. The CDR3 loop reads CASSVPLGTEAFF. The CDR3, as DNA: TGTGCCAGCAGCGTCCCTCTGGGCACTGAAGCTTTCTTT.

This clone came up once. This sequence joins TRBV15 and TRBJ2-1; D not resolved. V was trimmed by 3 bases and J by 5 bases, leaving 14 bases between them. This CDR3 has 15 amino acids. Looked up from germline, CDR1 is LNHNV and CDR2 is YYDKDF (reference sequence). CDR3 sequence (DNA): TGTGCCACCAGCAGGGACCTACCTTATAACAATGAGCAGTTCTTC. Protein product: CATSRDLPYNNEQFF.

The chain has TRBV7-9 and TRBJ1-2; no clear D gene. Germline CDR1 reads SEHNR; CDR2 reads FQNEAQ (reference sequence). Trimming left V 4 bases short and J 4 bases short, with 10 bases between. There are 13 residues in the CDR3. The CDR3: CASSSMDGYGYTF. The DNA for the CDR3 is TGTGCCAGCAGCTCAATGGACGGCTATGGCTACACCTTC.